The rows below give T cell receptor beta chains drawn from one sample of a study of blood T cell repertoires in COVID-19. Data came from immunoSEQ multiplex PCR; TCRdb stores just in-frame clones and leaves some out. This sample yields roughly 150,000 clones, of which roughly 88% are seen a single time; roughly 7.9% belongs to the top ten. Input material: peripheral blood. These receptors were obtained from a woman between 50 and 59 years old in a cohort sampled during active or convalescent COVID-19. CDR3s include the opening cysteine and the closing phenylalanine or tryptophan. The D gene is left open where the match is weak. The listing skips clone size in some rows; elsewhere it reads once, few, many or a size class.

TRBD1	NA	TRBV18	TRBJ1-2	CASSPGTADGYTF	TGTGCCAGCTCACCCGGGACAGCAGATGGCTACACCTTC
NA	NA	TRBV5-5	TRBJ1-5	CASSLVSGVNQPQHF	TGTGCCAGCAGCTTGGTTTCAGGGGTCAATCAGCCCCAGCATTTT
TRBD1	NA	TRBV5-8	TRBJ2-5	CASSPGQGGRETQYF	TGTGCCAGCAGCCCGGGACAGGGGGGGAGAGAGACCCAGTACTTC
NA	NA	TRBV10-1	TRBJ2-2	CASSDRRGKNTGELFF	TGCGCCAGCAGTGATCGACGGGGGAAGAACACCGGGGAGCTGTTTTTT
NA	NA	TRBV16	TRBJ2-1	CASSQQTFAYNEQFF	TGTGCCAGCAGCCAGCAGACATTTGCCTACAATGAGCAGTTCTTC
NA	many	TRBV4-1	TRBJ2-3	CASSQVRGKGTDTQYF	TGCGCCAGCAGCCAAGTCCGGGGAAAGGGCACAGATACGCAGTATTTT
TRBD1	once	TRBV19	TRBJ1-5	CASSTRQGAGGNQPQHF	TGTGCCAGTAGTACCAGACAGGGAGCTGGTGGGAATCAGCCCCAGCATTTT
NA	NA	TRBV15	TRBJ2-7	CATSNSGTTGGKQYF	TGTGCCACCAGCAATTCCGGGACAACAGGAGGCAAGCAGTACTTC
TRBD1	once	TRBV5-1	TRBJ2-2	CASSRQGSEGELFF	TGCGCCAGCAGCCGACAGGGCTCGGAAGGCGAGCTGTTTTTT
NA	NA	TRBV5-6	TRBJ1-5	CASSLGGRAQPQHF	TGTGCCAGCAGCTTAGGCGGGCGGGCTCAGCCCCAGCATTTT
TRBD1	NA	TRBV5-8	TRBJ1-5	CASSSSGQTWQPQHF	TGTGCCAGCAGCTCCTCGGGACAGACATGGCAGCCCCAGCATTTT
NA	NA	TRBV3-1/TRBV3-2	TRBJ1-4	CASSQEIMRGGVEKLFF	TGTGCCAGCAGCCAAGAAATCATGAGGGGCGGGGTTGAAAAACTGTTTTTT
NA	NA	TRBV5-6	TRBJ2-3	CASSLPGTQYF	TGTGCCAGCAGCTTGCCGGGTACGCAGTATTTT
NA	NA	TRBV5-6	TRBJ2-2	CASSLQGSGRAGELFF	TGTGCCAGCAGCTTGCAGGGCTCCGGCAGAGCTGGGGAGCTGTTTTTT
TRBD1	once	TRBV5-1	TRBJ1-1	CASSGQGAFTEAFF	TGCGCCAGCTCCGGGCAGGGGGCTTTCACTGAAGCTTTCTTT
NA	few	TRBV6-5	TRBJ2-6	CASIGSSGANVLTF	TGTGCCAGCATCGGGTCCTCTGGGGCCAACGTCCTGACTTTC
NA	NA	TRBV27	TRBJ2-7	CASSPRPLGSYEQYF	TGTGCCAGCTCGCCCCGGCCGCTAGGCTCCTACGAGCAGTACTTC
NA	medium-sized	TRBV5-3	TRBJ1-1	CARSFLGRRGITEAFF	TGTGCCAGAAGCTTTCTAGGACGTCGGGGGATCACTGAAGCTTTCTTT
TRBD1	NA	TRBV7-9	TRBJ1-2	CASRKPGGQDGYTF	TGTGCCAGCAGAAAACCCGGGGGACAGGATGGCTACACCTTC
TRBD1	NA	TRBV24-1	TRBJ1-5	CATSGGQGAWSNQPQHF	TGTGCCACCAGTGGAGGACAGGGGGCCTGGAGCAATCAGCCCCAGCATTTT
TRBD2	NA	TRBV30	TRBJ2-7	CAWNPSGYEQYF	TGTGCCTGGAATCCTAGCGGGTACGAGCAGTACTTC
TRBD2	NA	TRBV7-3	TRBJ2-3	CASSSVPGGLDTQYF	TGTGCCAGCAGCTCAGTACCGGGGGGGCTAGATACGCAGTATTTT
NA	NA	TRBV6-2/TRBV6-3	TRBJ2-1	CASSYSGTRQFF	TGTGCCAGCAGTTACTCAGGGACAAGGCAGTTCTTC
NA	NA	TRBV7-3	TRBJ2-3	CASSLGASTDTQYF	TGTGCCAGCAGCTTAGGGGCTAGCACAGATACGCAGTATTTT
TRBD1	NA	TRBV6-5	TRBJ1-2	CASREDARGGGYTF	TGTGCCAGCAGAGAGGACGCACGAGGGGGCGGCTACACCTTC
NA	NA	TRBV6-1	TRBJ2-6	CASSGFGVSGANVLTF	TGTGCCAGCAGTGGATTCGGGGTTTCTGGGGCCAACGTCCTGACTTTC
TRBD2	NA	TRBV2	TRBJ2-2	CASSDTSGGTGELFF	TGTGCCAGCAGTGATACTAGCGGGGGGACCGGGGAGCTGTTTTTT
NA	NA	TRBV5-1	TRBJ1-2	CASSLEKGANYGYTF	TGCGCCAGCAGCTTGGAGAAGGGAGCTAACTATGGCTACACCTTC
NA	NA	TRBV7-2	TRBJ2-4	CASSSTHLSTGKNIQYF	TGTGCCAGCAGCTCCACACATCTGAGTACGGGGAAAAACATTCAGTACTTC
NA	NA	TRBV6-5	TRBJ1-1	CASRRGQMNTEAFF	TGTGCCAGCAGACGTGGACAGATGAACACTGAAGCTTTCTTT
TRBD1	NA	TRBV30	TRBJ1-3	CAWKQGSGNTIYF	TGTGCCTGGAAACAGGGGTCTGGAAACACCATATATTTT
TRBD1	NA	TRBV27	TRBJ1-5	CASTLMGTGERRHQPQHF	TGTGCCAGCACCCTTATGGGGACAGGGGAAAGGAGACATCAGCCCCAGCATTTT
NA	NA	TRBV19	TRBJ2-7	CASSLGGTYEQYF	TGTGCCAGTAGTCTGGGGGGAACCTACGAGCAGTACTTC
TRBD2	NA	TRBV30	TRBJ2-1	CAWSKNSGVEQFF	TGTGCCTGGAGTAAGAATAGCGGGGTTGAGCAGTTCTTC
TRBD1	NA	TRBV11-2	TRBJ1-2	CASSSYTGTDGYTF	TGTGCCAGCAGCTCATATACCGGGACAGATGGCTACACCTTC
TRBD2	few	TRBV12-3/TRBV12-4	TRBJ2-1	CASRGLEHIEQFF	TGTGCCAGCAGAGGACTAGAGCACATCGAGCAGTTCTTC
TRBD1	NA	TRBV12-5	TRBJ2-7	CASGLEVLQGSYEQYF	TGTGCTAGTGGTTTGGAGGTCCTACAGGGGAGCTACGAGCAGTACTTC
NA	NA	TRBV7-9	TRBJ1-4	CASSPQGGNEKLFF	TGTGCCAGCAGTCCCCAGGGAGGTAATGAAAAACTGTTTTTT
TRBD2	NA	TRBV7-6	TRBJ2-5	CASGGGPQETQYF	TGTGCCAGCGGCGGGGGGCCCCAAGAGACCCAGTACTTC
NA	NA	TRBV20-1	TRBJ1-4	CSASLGANEKLFF	TGCAGTGCTAGTCTGGGAGCTAATGAAAAACTGTTTTTT
NA	NA	TRBV19	TRBJ2-7	CASSIALYYEQYF	TGTGCCAGTAGTATAGCCCTCTATTACGAGCAGTACTTC
TRBD1	once	TRBV3-1/TRBV3-2	TRBJ1-4	CASSSRQGVDANEKLFF	TGTGCCAGCAGCTCACGACAGGGGGTAGACGCTAATGAAAAACTGTTTTTT
NA	NA	TRBV5-4	TRBJ2-3	CASSLVGGNTDTQYF	TGTGCCAGCAGCTTGGTCGGGGGAAACACAGATACGCAGTATTTT
TRBD1	NA	TRBV6-5	TRBJ1-1	CASIRGGGITEAFF	TGTGCCAGCATTAGAGGGGGCGGGATCACTGAAGCTTTCTTT
NA	once	TRBV10-3	TRBJ1-6	CAISEGGGYNSPLHF	TGTGCCATCAGTGAGGGGGGCGGCTATAATTCACCCCTCCACTTT
TRBD1	NA	TRBV19	TRBJ1-1	CASSTYARGTNTEAFF	TGTGCCAGTAGTACTTATGCCAGGGGGACGAACACTGAAGCTTTCTTT
TRBD2	NA	TRBV5-1	TRBJ2-3	CASSLGLAGGKWTQYF	TGCGCCAGCAGCTTGGGACTAGCGGGGGGGAAGTGGACGCAGTATTTT
NA	NA	TRBV5-4	TRBJ2-1	CASSFSVSGSYNEQFF	TGTGCCAGCAGCTTTAGCGTCAGTGGGTCCTACAATGAGCAGTTCTTC
NA	NA	TRBV7-9	TRBJ1-2	CASSLEGVGYTF	TGTGCCAGCAGCTTAGAGGGGGTTGGCTACACCTTC
NA	NA	TRBV3-1/TRBV3-2	TRBJ2-5	CASSLTGVETQYF	TGTGCCAGCAGTCTGACAGGCGTAGAGACCCAGTACTTC
TRBD1	many	TRBV19	TRBJ2-7	CASSMTGDGSYEQYF	TGTGCCAGTAGTATGACAGGGGACGGGTCCTACGAGCAGTACTTC
NA	NA	TRBV24-1	TRBJ2-7	CATSDGYEQYF	TGTGCCACCAGTGACGGTTACGAGCAGTACTTC
NA	NA	TRBV19	TRBJ2-7	CASSTNQGTEQYF	TGTGCCAGTAGTACAAATCAGGGCACCGAGCAGTACTTC
NA	NA	TRBV6-5	TRBJ1-2	CASSYSQGQDRFGYTF	TGTGCCAGCAGTTACTCTCAGGGTCAGGACCGGTTCGGCTACACCTTC
NA	NA	TRBV7-8	TRBJ2-1	CASSLSGSLNEQFF	TGTGCCAGCAGCTTATCAGGGTCCCTCAATGAGCAGTTCTTC
TRBD1	NA	TRBV4-1	TRBJ1-5	CASSQTGQGGKSNQPQHF	TGCGCCAGCAGCCAGACCGGACAGGGAGGAAAGAGCAATCAGCCCCAGCATTTT
TRBD1	few	TRBV7-9	TRBJ2-5	CASSLAVWTGQETQYF	TGTGCCAGCAGCTTAGCTGTTTGGACAGGGCAAGAGACCCAGTACTTC
TRBD1	once	TRBV6-1	TRBJ1-1	CASSEAEGSGGGTEAFF	TGTGCCAGCAGTGAAGCCGAGGGTTCAGGGGGTGGTACTGAAGCTTTCTTT
TRBD1	NA	TRBV2	TRBJ2-5	CASNKDRASEETQYF	TGTGCCAGCAACAAGGACAGGGCGAGCGAGGAGACCCAGTACTTC